The entry that follows covers one T cell receptor beta chain sequence. What it recognizes is unknown. This CDR3 fails to terminate in the conserved phenylalanine or tryptophan, so it likely reflects a read error. The data derive from a study of Graves' ophthalmopathy and Graves' hyperthyroidism. The germline gives CDR1 SGHVS, CDR2 FQNEAQ. This CDR3 contains 15 residues. The ends lost 0 bases at V and 2 bases at J; junction bases unmatched: 1. TCR beta CDR3 amplification used RNA transcripts. Second-round multiplex PCR followed a first-round RT-PCR using HTBI primers. MiXCR, run by TCRdb on the multiplex PCR reads, gives a single entry per CDR3 protein. The sample has about 1.1 million distinct CDR3 sequences, 35% to 45% seen once. Diagnosis relied on clinical symptoms, serum thyroxine, TRAb, thyroid ultrasound and orbital computed tomography. Regarding the study as a whole: Blood also contained most of the expanded thyroid clonotypes above 0.001 frequency.

The chain carries TRBV7-8 and TRBJ1-2, with 9 nucleotides matching TRBD1. This TCR was recovered from an adult man with Graves' hyperthyroidism. What was sequenced was peripheral blood or thyroid tissue (not recorded which). CDR3 nucleotides: TGTGCCAGCAGCTTAGCCGGACAGGGGAACTATGGCTACACCGTC. Amino acid sequence: CASSLAGQGNYGYTV.